This T cell receptor beta chain was sequenced for a study of blood T cells in healthy people across ages. Overall study findings and caveats: Without sorted subsets, naive and antigen-experienced compartments could not be conclusively compared. Older age coincided with a roughly linear decline in TCR beta diversity per million T cells. Compared with aged donors, long-lived donors showed fewer expanded clones, suggesting selection. Unknown donor CMV status possibly confounded expanded clonotype changes.

Through a sample-barcoded 5' primer and a J-beta primer mix, a second PCR was run for about 6 to 11 cycles. MiXCR was run by TCRdb on the 5' RACE reads, yielding one entry per CDR3 protein. Counted here are 550,000 to 700,000 distinct CDR3 sequences, 27% occurring once; the ten biggest clones make up about 18%. With regard to this clonotype: The antigen is not known.

Germline CDR1 and CDR2: SEHNR and FQNEAQ (reference sequence). The V gene lost 5 bases and the J gene lost 1 base, with 16 bases spanning the gap. This CDR3 has 16 residues. This clonotype originated in a woman in her seventies in good health. Sequenced material: blood. This chain joins TRBV7-9 and TRBJ2-3; D is possibly TRBD1 (6 bases). This CDR3 reads CASSPNLDRGTDTQYF. In DNA, the CDR3 is TGTGCCAGCAGCCCTAACTTGGACAGAGGCACAGATACGCAGTATTTT.